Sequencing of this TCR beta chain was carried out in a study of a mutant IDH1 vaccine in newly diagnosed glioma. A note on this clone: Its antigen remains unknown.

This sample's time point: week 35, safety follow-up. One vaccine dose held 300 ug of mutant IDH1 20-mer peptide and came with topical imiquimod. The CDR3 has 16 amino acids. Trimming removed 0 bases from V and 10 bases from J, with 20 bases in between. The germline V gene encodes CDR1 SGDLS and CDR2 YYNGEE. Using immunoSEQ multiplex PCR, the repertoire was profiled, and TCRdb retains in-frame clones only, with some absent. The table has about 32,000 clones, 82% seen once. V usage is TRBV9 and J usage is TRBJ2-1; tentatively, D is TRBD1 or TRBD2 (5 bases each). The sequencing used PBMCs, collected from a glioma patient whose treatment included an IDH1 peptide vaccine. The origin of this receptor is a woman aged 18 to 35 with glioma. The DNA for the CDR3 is TGTGCCAGCAGCGTAGAGGGGACCGTCTTGGGGTACGAGCAGTTCTTC. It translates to CASSVEGTVLGYEQFF.